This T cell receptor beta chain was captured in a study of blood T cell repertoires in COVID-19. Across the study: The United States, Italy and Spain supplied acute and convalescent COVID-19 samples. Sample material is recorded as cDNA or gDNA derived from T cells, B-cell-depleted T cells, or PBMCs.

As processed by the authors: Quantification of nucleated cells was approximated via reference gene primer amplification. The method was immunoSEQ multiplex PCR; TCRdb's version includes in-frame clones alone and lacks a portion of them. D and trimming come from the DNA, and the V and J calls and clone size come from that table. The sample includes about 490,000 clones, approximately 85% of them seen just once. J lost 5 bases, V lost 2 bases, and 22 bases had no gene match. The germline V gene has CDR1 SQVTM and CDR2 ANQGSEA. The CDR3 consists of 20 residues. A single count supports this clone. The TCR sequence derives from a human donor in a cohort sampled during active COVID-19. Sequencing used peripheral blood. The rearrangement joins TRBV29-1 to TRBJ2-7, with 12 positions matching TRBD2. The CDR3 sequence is CSVERVAGSFVGLAGNEQYF. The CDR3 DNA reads TGCAGCGTTGAACGTGTGGCAGGGAGTTTCGTAGGACTAGCGGGAAACGAGCAGTACTTC.